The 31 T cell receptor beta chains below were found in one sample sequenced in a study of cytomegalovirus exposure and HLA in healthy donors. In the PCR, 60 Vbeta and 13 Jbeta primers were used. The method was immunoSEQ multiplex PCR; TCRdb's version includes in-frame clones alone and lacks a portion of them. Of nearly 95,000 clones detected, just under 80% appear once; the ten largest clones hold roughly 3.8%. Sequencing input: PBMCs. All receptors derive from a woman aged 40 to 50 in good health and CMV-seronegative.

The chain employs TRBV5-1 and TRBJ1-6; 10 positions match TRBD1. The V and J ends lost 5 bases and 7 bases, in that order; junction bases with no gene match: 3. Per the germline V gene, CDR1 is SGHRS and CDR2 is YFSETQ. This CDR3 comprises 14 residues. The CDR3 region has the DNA TGCGCCAGCAGTAGGGACAGGGGAAATTCACCCCTCCACTTT. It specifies CASSRDRGNSPLHF.

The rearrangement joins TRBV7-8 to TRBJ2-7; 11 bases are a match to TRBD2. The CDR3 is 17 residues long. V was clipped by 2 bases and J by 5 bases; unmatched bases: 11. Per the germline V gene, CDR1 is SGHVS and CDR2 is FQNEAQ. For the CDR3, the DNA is TGTGCCAGCAGCTTAATGAGTAGCGGGGGGGCAGGCGACGAGCAGTACTTC. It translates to CASSLMSSGGAGDEQYF.

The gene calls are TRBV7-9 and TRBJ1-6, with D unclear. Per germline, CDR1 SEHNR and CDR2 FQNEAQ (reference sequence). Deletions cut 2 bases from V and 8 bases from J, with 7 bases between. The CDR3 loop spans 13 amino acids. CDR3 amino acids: CASSLLADSPLHF. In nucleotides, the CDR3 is TGTGCCAGCAGCTTATTAGCGGATTCACCCCTCCACTTT.

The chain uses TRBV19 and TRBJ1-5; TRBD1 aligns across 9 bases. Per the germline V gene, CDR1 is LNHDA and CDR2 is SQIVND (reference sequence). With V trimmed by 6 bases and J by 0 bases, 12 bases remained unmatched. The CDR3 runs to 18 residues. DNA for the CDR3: TGTGCCAGTAGACTCCGGGACAGGGTCGCGTTTAGCAATCAGCCCCAGCATTTT. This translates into CASRLRDRVAFSNQPQHF.

The CDR3, as DNA: TGTGCCAGCAGCGTCGGGACAGTCTCCTACAATGAGCAGTTCTTC. It codes for CASSVGTVSYNEQFF. The V call is TRBV9, the J call TRBJ2-1; 7 nucleotides match TRBD1. The V gene's germline CDR1 is SGDLS and CDR2 YYNGEE. The CDR3 contains 15 residues. J gave up 0 bases and V 2 bases, and 2 bases lay outside the gene matches. The variable domain in full, with the rest retrieved from reference TRBV9 and TRBJ2-1, is DSGVTQTPKHLITATGQRVTLRCSPRSGDLSVYWYQQSLDQGLQFLIQYYNGEERAKGNILERFSAQQFPDLHSELNLSSLELGDSALYFCASSVGTVSYNEQFFGPGTRLTVL.

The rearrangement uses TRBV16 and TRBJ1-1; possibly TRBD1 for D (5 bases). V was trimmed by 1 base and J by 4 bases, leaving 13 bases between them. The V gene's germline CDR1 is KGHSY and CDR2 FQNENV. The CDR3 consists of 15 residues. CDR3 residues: CASSQLVPGVTEAFF. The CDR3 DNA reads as TGTGCCAGCAGCCAATTGGTACCGGGGGTCACTGAAGCTTTCTTT.

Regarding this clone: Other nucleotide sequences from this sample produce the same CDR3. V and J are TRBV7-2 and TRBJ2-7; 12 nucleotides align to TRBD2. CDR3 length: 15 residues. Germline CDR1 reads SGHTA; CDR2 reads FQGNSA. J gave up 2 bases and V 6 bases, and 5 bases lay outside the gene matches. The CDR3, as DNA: TGTGCCAGCAGTTTTACTAGCGGGGGGACCTACGAGCAGTACTTC. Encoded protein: CASSFTSGGTYEQYF.

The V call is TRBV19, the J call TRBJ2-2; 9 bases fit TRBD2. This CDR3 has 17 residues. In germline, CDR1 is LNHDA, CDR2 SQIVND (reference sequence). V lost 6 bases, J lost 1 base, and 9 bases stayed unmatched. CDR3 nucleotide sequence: TGTGCCAGTAGCCCGGCACGACTAGCGGTGAACACCGGGGAGCTGTTTTTT. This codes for CASSPARLAVNTGELFF.

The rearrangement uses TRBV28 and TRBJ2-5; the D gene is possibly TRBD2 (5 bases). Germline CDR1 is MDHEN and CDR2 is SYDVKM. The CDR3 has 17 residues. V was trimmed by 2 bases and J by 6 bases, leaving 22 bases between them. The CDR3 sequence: CASSLGRSRQVGKTQYF. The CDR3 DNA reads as TGTGCCAGCAGTTTAGGCAGGTCTCGCCAGGTCGGGAAGACCCAGTACTTC.

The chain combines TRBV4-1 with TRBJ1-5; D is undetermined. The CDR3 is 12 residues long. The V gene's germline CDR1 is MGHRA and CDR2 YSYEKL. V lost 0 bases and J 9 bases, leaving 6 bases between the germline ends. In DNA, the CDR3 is TGCGCCAGCAGCCAAGATACTGGGCCCCAGCATTTT. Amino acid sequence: CASSQDTGPQHF.

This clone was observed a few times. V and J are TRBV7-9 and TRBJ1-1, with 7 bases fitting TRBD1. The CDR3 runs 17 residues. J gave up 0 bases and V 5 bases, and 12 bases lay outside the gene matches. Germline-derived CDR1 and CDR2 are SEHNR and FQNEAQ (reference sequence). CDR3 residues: CASSPHSQGDMNTEAFF. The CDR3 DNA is TGTGCCAGCAGCCCACACTCCCAGGGGGACATGAACACTGAAGCTTTCTTT.

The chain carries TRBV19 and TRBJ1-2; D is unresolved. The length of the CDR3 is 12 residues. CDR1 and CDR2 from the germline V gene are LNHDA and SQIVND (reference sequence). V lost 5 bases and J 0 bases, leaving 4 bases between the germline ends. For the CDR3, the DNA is TGTGCCAGTAGTCCCGCTAACTATGGCTACACCTTC. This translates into CASSPANYGYTF.

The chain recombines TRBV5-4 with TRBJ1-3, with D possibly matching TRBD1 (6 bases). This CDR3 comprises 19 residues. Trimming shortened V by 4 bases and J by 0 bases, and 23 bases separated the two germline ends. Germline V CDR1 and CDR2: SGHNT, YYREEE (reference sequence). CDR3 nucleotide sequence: TGTGCCAGCAGCAGCAGCCCTTTGGCAGGGGTTGGCTCTGGAAACACCATATATTTT. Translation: CASSSSPLAGVGSGNTIYF.

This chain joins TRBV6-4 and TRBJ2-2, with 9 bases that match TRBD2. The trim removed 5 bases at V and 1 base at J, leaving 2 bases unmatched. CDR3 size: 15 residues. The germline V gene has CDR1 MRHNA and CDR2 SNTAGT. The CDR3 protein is CASSPAGGNTGELFF. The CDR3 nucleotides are TGTGCCAGCAGTCCAGCGGGGGGGAACACCGGGGAGCTGTTTTTT.

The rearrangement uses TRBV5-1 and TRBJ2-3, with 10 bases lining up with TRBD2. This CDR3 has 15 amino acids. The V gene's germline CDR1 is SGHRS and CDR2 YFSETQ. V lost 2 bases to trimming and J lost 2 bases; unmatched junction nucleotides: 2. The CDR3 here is CASSFSGGYTDTQYF. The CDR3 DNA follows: TGCGCCAGCAGCTTTAGCGGGGGGTACACAGATACGCAGTATTTT.

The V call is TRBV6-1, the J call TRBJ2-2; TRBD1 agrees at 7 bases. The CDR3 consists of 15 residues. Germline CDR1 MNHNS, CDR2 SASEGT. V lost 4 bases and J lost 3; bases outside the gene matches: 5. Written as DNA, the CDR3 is TGTGCCAGCAGTGGAACGCAGGGGGACACCGGGGAGCTGTTTTTT. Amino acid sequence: CASSGTQGDTGELFF.

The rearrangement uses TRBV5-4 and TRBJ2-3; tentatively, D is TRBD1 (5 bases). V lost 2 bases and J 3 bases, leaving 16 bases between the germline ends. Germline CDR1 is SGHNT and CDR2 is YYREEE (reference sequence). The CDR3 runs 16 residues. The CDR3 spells CASSLRIGAVTDTQYF. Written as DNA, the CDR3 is TGTGCCAGCAGCTTACGAATAGGGGCAGTTACAGATACGCAGTATTTT.

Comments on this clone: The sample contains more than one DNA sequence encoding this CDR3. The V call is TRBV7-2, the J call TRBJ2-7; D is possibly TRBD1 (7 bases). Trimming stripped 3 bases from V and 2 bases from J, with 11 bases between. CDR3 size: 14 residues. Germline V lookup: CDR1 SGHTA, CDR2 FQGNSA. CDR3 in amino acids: CASSFPGGTYEQYF. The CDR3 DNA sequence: TGTGCCAGCAGCTTCCCAGGGGGGACCTACGAGCAGTACTTC. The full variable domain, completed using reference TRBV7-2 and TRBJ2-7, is GAGVSQSPSNKVTEKGKDVELRCDPISGHTALYWYRQSLGQGLEFLIYFQGNSAPDKSGLPSDRFSAERTGGSVSTLTIQRTQQEDSAVYLCASSFPGGTYEQYFGPGTRLTVT.

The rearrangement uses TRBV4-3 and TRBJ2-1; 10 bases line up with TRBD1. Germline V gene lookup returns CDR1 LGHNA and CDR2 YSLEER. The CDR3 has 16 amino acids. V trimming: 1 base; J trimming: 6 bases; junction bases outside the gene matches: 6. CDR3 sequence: CASSQVWDRGPNEQFF. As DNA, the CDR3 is TGCGCCAGCAGCCAAGTGTGGGACAGGGGTCCCAATGAGCAGTTCTTC.

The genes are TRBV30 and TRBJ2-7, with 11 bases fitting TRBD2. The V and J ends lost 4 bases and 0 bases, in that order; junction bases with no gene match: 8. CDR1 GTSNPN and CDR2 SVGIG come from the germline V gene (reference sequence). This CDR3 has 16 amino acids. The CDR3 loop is CAWNPRLAGPSYEQYF. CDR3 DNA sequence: TGTGCCTGGAATCCCAGACTAGCGGGACCCTCCTACGAGCAGTACTTC.

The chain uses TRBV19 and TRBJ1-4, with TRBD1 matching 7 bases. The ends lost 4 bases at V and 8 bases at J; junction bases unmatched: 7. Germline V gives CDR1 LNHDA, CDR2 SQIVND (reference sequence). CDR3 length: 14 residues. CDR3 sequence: CASSTGGKWEKLFF. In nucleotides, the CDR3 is TGTGCCAGTAGTACAGGGGGAAAGTGGGAAAAACTGTTTTTT.

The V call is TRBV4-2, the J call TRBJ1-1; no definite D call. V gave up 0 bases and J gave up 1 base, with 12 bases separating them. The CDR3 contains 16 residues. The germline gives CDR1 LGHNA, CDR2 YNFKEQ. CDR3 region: CASSQDLRAGNTEAFF. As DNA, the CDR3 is TGTGCCAGCAGCCAAGATCTAAGGGCGGGGAACACTGAAGCTTTCTTT.

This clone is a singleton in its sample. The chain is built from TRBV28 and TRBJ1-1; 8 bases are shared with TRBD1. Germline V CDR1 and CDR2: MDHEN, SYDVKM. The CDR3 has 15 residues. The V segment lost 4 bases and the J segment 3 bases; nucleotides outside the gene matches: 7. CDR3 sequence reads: CASSSGQGLYTEAFF. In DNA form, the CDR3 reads TGTGCCAGCAGTTCCGGACAGGGTTTGTACACTGAAGCTTTCTTT.

DNA of the CDR3: TGTGCCAGCAGTCCGGAACAGGCTTTTGGCGTCTACGAGCAGTACTTC. This encodes CASSPEQAFGVYEQYF. The chain links TRBV27 to TRBJ2-7; perhaps TRBD1 as D (5 bases). Deletions cut 5 bases from V and 3 bases from J, with 20 bases between. Germline lookup yields CDR1 MNHEY and CDR2 SMNVEV (reference sequence). There are 16 residues in the CDR3.

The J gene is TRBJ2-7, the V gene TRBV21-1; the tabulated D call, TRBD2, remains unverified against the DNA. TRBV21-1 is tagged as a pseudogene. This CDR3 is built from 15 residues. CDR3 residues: CASSSAGIHIYEQYF. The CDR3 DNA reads TGTGCCAGCAGCTCGGCGGGGATCCACATCTACGAGCAGTACTTC.

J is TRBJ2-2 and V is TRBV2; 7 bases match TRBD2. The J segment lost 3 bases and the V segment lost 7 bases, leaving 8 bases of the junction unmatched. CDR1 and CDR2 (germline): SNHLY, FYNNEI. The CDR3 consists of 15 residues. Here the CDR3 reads CASTLGGVDTGELFF. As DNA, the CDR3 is TGTGCCAGCACCCTGGGGGGGGTTGACACCGGGGAGCTGTTTTTT.

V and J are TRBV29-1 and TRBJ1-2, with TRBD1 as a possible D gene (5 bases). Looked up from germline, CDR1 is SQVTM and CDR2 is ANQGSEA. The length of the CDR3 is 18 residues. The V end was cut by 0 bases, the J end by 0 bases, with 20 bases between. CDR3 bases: TGCAGCGTTGAAGATCGGCGCGCGGGGGGGGGTTCTAACTATGGCTACACCTTC. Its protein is CSVEDRRAGGGSNYGYTF.

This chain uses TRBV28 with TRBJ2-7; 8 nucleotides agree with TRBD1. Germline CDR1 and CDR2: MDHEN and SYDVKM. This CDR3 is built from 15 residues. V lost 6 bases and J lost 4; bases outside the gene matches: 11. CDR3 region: CASSRLGQDIYEQYF. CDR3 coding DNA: TGTGCCAGCAGCCGACTGGGACAGGACATTTACGAGCAGTACTTC.

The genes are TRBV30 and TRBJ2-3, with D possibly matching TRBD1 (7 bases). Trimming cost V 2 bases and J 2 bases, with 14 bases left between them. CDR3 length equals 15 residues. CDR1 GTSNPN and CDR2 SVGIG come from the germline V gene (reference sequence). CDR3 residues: CAWSSPGGLTDTQYF. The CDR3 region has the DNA TGTGCCTGGAGTTCCCCAGGGGGACTCACAGATACGCAGTATTTT. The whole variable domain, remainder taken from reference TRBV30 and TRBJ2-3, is SQTIHQWPATLVQPVGSPLSLECTVEGTSNPNLYWYRQAAGRGLQLLFYSVGIGQISSEVPQNLSASRPQDRQFILSSKKLLLSDSGFYLCAWSSPGGLTDTQYFGPGTRLTVL.

The CDR3 loop reads CASSLAGSSYNEQFF. The DNA of the CDR3 is TGTGCCAGCAGCTTGGCCGGGAGCTCCTACAATGAGCAGTTCTTC. V gene TRBV5-4 combines with J gene TRBJ2-1; perhaps TRBD2 as D (6 bases). The CDR3 contains 15 residues. Germline V lookup: CDR1 SGHNT, CDR2 YYREEE (reference sequence). Trimming took 0 bases from V and 0 from J, leaving 7 bases between them.

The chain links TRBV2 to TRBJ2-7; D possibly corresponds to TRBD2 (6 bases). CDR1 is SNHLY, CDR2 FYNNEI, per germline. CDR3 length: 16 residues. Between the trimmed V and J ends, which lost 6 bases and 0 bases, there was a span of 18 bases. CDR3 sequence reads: CASRVGRTTSSYEQYF. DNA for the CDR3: TGTGCCAGCAGGGTAGGGAGGACAACTAGCTCCTACGAGCAGTACTTC.